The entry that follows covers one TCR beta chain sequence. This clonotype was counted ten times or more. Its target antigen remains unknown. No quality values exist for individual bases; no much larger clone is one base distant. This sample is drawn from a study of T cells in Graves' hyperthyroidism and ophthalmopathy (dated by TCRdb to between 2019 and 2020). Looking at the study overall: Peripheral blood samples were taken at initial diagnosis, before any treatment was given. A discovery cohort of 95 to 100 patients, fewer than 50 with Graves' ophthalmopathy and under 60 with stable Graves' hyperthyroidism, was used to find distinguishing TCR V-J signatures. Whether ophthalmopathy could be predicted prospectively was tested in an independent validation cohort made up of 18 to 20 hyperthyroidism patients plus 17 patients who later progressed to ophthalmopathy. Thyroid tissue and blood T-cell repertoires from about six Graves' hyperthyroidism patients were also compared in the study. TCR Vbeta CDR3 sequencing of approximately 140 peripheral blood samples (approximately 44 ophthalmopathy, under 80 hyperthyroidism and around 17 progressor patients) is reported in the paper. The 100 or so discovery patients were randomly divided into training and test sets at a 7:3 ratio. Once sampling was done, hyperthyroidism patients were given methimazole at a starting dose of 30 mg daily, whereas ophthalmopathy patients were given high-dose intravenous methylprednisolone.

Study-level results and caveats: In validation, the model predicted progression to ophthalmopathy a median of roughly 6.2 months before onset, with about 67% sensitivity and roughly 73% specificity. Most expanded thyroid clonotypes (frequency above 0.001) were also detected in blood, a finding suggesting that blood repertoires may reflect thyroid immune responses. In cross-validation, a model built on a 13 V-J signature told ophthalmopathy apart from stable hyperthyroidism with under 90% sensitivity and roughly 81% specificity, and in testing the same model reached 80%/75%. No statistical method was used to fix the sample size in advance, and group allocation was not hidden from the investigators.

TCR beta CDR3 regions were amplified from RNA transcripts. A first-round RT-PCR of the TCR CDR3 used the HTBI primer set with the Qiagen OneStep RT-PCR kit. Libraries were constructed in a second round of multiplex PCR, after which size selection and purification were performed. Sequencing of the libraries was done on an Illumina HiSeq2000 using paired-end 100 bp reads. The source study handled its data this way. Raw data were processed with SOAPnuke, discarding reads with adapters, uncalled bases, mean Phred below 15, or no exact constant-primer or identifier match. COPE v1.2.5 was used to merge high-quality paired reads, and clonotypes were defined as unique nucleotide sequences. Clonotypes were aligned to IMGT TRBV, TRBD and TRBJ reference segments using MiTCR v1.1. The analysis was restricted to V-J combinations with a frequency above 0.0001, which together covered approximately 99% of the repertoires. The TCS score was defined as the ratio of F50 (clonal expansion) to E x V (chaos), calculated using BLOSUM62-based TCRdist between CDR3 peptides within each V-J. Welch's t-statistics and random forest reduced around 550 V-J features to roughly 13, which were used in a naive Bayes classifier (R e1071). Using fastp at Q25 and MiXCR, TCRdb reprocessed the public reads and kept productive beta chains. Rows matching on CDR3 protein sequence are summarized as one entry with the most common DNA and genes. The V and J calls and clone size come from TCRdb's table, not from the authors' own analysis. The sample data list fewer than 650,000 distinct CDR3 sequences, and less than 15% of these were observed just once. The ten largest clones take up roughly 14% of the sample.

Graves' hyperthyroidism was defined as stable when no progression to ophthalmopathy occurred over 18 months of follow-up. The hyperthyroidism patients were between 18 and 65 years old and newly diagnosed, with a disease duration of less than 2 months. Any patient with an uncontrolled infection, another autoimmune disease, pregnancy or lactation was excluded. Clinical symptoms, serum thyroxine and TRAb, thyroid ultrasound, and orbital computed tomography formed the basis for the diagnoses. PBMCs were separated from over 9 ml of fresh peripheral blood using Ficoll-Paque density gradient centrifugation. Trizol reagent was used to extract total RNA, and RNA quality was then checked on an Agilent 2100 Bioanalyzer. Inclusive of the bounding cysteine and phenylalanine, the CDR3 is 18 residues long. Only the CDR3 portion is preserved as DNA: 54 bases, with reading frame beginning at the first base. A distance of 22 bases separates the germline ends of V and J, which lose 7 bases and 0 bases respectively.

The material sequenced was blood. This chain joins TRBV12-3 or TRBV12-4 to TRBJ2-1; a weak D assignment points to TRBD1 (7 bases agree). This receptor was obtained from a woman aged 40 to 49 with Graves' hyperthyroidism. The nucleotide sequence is TGTGCCAGCACCCCCGGGACAGTCTTTAGCGGCTCCTACAATGAGCAGTTCTTC. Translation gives CASTPGTVFSGSYNEQFF.